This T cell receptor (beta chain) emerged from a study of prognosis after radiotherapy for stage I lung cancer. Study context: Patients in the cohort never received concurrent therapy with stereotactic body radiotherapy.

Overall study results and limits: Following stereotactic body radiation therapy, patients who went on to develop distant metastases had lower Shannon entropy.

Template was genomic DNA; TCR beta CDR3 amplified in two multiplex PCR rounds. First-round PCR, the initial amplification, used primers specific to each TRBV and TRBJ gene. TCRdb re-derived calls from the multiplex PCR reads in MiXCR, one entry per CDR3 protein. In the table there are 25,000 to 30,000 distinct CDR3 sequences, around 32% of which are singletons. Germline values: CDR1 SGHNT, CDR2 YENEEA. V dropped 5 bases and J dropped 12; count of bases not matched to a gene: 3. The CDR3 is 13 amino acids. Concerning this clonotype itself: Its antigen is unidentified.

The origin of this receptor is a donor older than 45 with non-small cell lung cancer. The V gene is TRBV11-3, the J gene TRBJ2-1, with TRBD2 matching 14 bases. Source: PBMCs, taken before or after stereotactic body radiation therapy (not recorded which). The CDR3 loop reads CASSPGLAGGQFF. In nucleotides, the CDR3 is TGTGCCAGCAGCCCAGGACTAGCGGGAGGGCAGTTCTTC.